A single sample gave rise to the 2 T cell receptor beta chains below, sequenced in a study of identical twins. TCRdb analysed the 5' RACE reads with MiXCR anew, one entry per CDR3 protein. The table shows 500,000 to 650,000 distinct CDR3 sequences, with more than 20% occurring only once. This same sample was also part of a study on yellow fever vaccine responses in identical twins.

Source material: CD4+ T cells sorted from blood. Source of these receptors: a woman aged 18 to 35 in good health.

DNA of the CDR3: TGTGCCAGCAGCCAAGTGAAGGTAGCTTATGAGCAGTTCTTC. Its protein product is CASSQVKVAYEQFF. The chain joins TRBV14 to TRBJ2-1, with D unresolved. The CDR3 is 14 residues long. CDR1 is SGHDN, CDR2 FVKESK, per germline. Trimming cost V 1 base and J 8 bases, with 12 bases left between them. Filled out from reference TRBV14 and TRBJ2-1, the complete variable domain reads EAGVTQFPSHSVIEKGQTVTLRCDPISGHDNLYWYRRVMGKEIKFLLHFVKESKQDESGMPNNRFLAERTGGTYSTLKVQPAELEDSGVYFCASSQVKVAYEQFFGPGTRLTVL.

The sample holds a few counts of this clonotype. The gene calls are TRBV5-1 and TRBJ1-1; perhaps TRBD1 as D (5 bases). The CDR3 extends over 17 amino acids. Germline V lookup: CDR1 SGHRS, CDR2 YFSETQ. Trimming took off 3 bases at V and 1 base at J, with 19 bases between the two ends. In DNA, the CDR3 is TGCGCCAGCAGCTCTGGCCAGCCCGGGACGGCGAACACTGAAGCTTTCTTT. Translated: CASSSGQPGTANTEAFF.